This passage covers 29 T cell receptor beta chains from one sample sequenced in a study of shared clonotypes between healthy human individuals. The naive CD8 population came from CD45RO-negative cells selected for CCR7, without terminally differentiated effector memory CD45RA+ cells. The assay was immunoSEQ multiplex PCR, and TCRdb's table has in-frame clones only and misses some. Of about 2 million clones in the sample, approximately 95% are singletons; the top ten hold 1.1%. Sequenced material: naive CD8+ T cells sorted from blood. The receptors here all came from a man aged 18 to 30 in good health.

This chain connects TRBV7-9 to TRBJ1-5, with 8 bases fitting TRBD1. Per the germline V gene, CDR1 is SEHNR and CDR2 is FQNEAQ (reference sequence). Unmatched junction bases numbered 12, after V lost 1 base and J lost 1 base. The CDR3 covers 19 residues. This chain's CDR3 is CASSLDFGAGGQSNQPQHF. DNA of the CDR3: TGTGCCAGCAGCTTAGATTTTGGGGCAGGGGGCCAAAGCAATCAGCCCCAGCATTTT.

The chain joins TRBV5-6 to TRBJ1-5; D gene ambiguous. V lost 0 bases and J 6 bases, leaving 7 bases between the germline ends. Germline-derived CDR1 and CDR2 are SGHDT and YYEEEE. This CDR3 comprises 13 residues. The DNA for the CDR3 is TGTGCCAGCAGCTTGGGGCCGAGTCAGCCCCAGCATTTT. Amino acids: CASSLGPSQPQHF.

The V gene is TRBV12-2, the J gene TRBJ2-7; TRBD2, the table's D call, lacks a check against the DNA. TRBV12-2 counts as a pseudogene. The CDR3 runs 16 residues. Here the CDR3 reads CASRPEGRGITYEQYF. The CDR3 DNA sequence: TGTGCAAGTCGCCCTGAAGGTCGGGGGATCACCTACGAGCAGTACTTC.

This clone occurred once. The chain links TRBV27 to TRBJ2-1; D possibly corresponds to TRBD2 (5 bases). V was clipped by 4 bases and J by 8 bases, with 18 bases between them. The CDR3 sequence is 15 residues long. Germline V CDR1 and CDR2: MNHEY, SMNVEV (reference sequence). Here the CDR3 reads CASSSYPPRGDEQFF. CDR3 DNA: TGTGCCAGCAGTTCCTATCCCCCCCGGGGTGATGAGCAGTTCTTC.

J is TRBJ2-7 and V is TRBV4-1; D may be TRBD1 (6 bases). The CDR3 has 18 residues. Germline assignment: CDR1 MGHRA and CDR2 YSYEKL. V was pared by 1 base and J by 1 base, with 20 bases between. The CDR3 loop is CASSQVNPPRGSSYEQYF. DNA of the CDR3: TGCGCCAGCAGCCAAGTAAACCCCCCAAGGGGGAGTTCCTACGAGCAGTACTTC.

The J gene is TRBJ2-5, the V gene TRBV4-1, with D possibly TRBD2 on 6 matching bases. Germline lookup yields CDR1 MGHRA and CDR2 YSYEKL. Trimming pared 3 bases from V and 5 bases from J, leaving 22 bases between. The CDR3 loop spans 17 amino acids. For the CDR3, the DNA is TGCGCCAGCAGCCATGCAGCGGCGGGGCCTACCTTCGAGACCCAGTACTTC. It specifies CASSHAAAGPTFETQYF.

The chain couples TRBV30 to TRBJ2-3; D is unresolved. V dropped 8 bases and J dropped 2 bases, with 8 bases sitting between them. The CDR3 has 11 residues. Germline V gene data show CDR1 as GTSNPN and CDR2 as SVGIG (reference sequence). The CDR3 reads CAGAITDTQYF. The DNA of the CDR3 is TGTGCCGGAGCAATCACAGATACGCAGTATTTT.

The CDR3 is CATSRDPGTGGNYGYTF. CDR3 DNA sequence: TGTGCCACCAGCAGAGACCCCGGGACAGGGGGGAACTATGGCTACACCTTC. The chain has TRBV15 and TRBJ1-2; 11 bases agree with TRBD1. Germline values: CDR1 LNHNV, CDR2 YYDKDF (reference sequence). This CDR3 has 17 residues. Losses at the gene ends were 0 bases for V and 2 bases for J; bases not matched to a gene: 5.

V gene TRBV28 combines with J gene TRBJ2-2; D tentatively fits TRBD1 or TRBD2 (5 bases each). The V gene's germline CDR1 is MDHEN and CDR2 SYDVKM. This CDR3 has 12 residues. As DNA, the CDR3 is TGTGCTTTGGGGGTAGGCACCGGGGAGCTGTTTTTT. It is translated as CALGVGTGELFF.

CDR3 DNA: TGTGCCAGCAGCCCAGGAGCGCGCCCAAGCTCCTACGAGCAGTACTTC. It translates to CASSPGARPSSYEQYF. The V and J genes are TRBV7-2 and TRBJ2-7; no reliable D call. The CDR3 runs to 16 residues. V lost 5 bases to trimming and J lost 0 bases, with 17 bases between them. Germline-derived CDR1 and CDR2 are SGHTA and FQGNSA.

About this clone: Other DNA sequences within the sample encode an identical CDR3. The CDR3 bases are TGTGCCAGCAGCCTTACAGATACGCAGTATTTT. Protein sequence: CASSLTDTQYF. This chain links TRBV7-8 with TRBJ2-3; D is unclear. Germline-derived CDR1 and CDR2 are SGHVS and FQNEAQ. CDR3 size: 11 residues. V gave up 5 bases and J gave up 3 bases, with 3 bases separating them.

The chain carries TRBV5-6 and TRBJ1-1; D not resolved. Germline V lookup: CDR1 SGHDT, CDR2 YYEEEE. The CDR3 runs 12 residues. V shed 4 bases and J shed 6 bases, with 10 bases lying between them. The CDR3 protein is CASSAGGPEAFF. CDR3 DNA sequence: TGTGCCAGCAGCGCGGGAGGACCTGAAGCTTTCTTT. The entire variable domain, with the rest obtained from reference TRBV5-6 and TRBJ1-1, is as follows: DAGVTQSPTHLIKTRGQQVTLRCSPKSGHDTVSWYQQALGQGPQFIFQYYEEEERQRGNFPDRFSGHQFPNYSSELNVNALLLGDSALYLCASSAGGPEAFFGQGTRLTVV.

The rearrangement links TRBV6-5 to TRBJ2-7; TRBD1 aligns across 8 bases. The CDR3 contains 13 residues. The V gene's germline CDR1 is MNHEY and CDR2 SVGAGI. Trimming took 6 bases from V and 6 from J; bases not matched to a gene: 7. The CDR3 bases are TGTGCCAGCAGCCCACCCGACAGGGGCGAGCAGTACTTC. This encodes CASSPPDRGEQYF.

V gene TRBV19 combines with J gene TRBJ1-4, with TRBD1 matching over 8 bases. The CDR3 length is 15 residues. V lost 5 bases to trimming and J lost 10 bases; unmatched junction nucleotides: 12. Germline-derived CDR1 and CDR2 are LNHDA and SQIVND (reference sequence). The CDR3 DNA is TGTGCCAGTAGTCCTCGACAGGGGACGGCGGGAAAACTGTTTTTT. Translated, it gives CASSPRQGTAGKLFF. Supplemented by reference TRBV19 and TRBJ1-4, the full variable domain reads DGGITQSPKYLFRKEGQNVTLSCEQNLNHDAMYWYRQDPGQGLRLIYYSQIVNDFQKGDIAEGYSVSREKKESFPLTVTSAQKNPTAFYLCASSPRQGTAGKLFFGSGTQLSVL.

The chain recombines TRBV6-5 with TRBJ2-1; 9 nucleotides match TRBD2. The CDR3 runs 14 residues. With 9 bases clipped from V and 3 bases from J, the junction kept 6 bases outside the gene matches. Per germline, CDR1 MNHEY and CDR2 SVGAGI. The CDR3 DNA follows: TGTGCCAGTAAACTAGCGGGCGACTACAATGAGCAGTTCTTC. Its protein is CASKLAGDYNEQFF.

J is TRBJ1-2 and V is TRBV6-6; 10 nucleotides line up with TRBD1. The CDR3 is made up of 15 amino acids. The germline CDR1 and CDR2 sequences are MNHNY and SVGAGI (reference sequence). This chain's CDR3 is CASHSAGDRGNGYTF. For the CDR3, the DNA is TGTGCGTCCCACAGCGCGGGGGACAGGGGAAATGGCTACACCTTC.

This chain uses TRBV28 with TRBJ1-4, with no clear D. In germline, CDR1 is MDHEN, CDR2 SYDVKM. The CDR3 totals 16 residues. V gave up 3 bases and J gave up 3 bases, with 14 bases separating them. CDR3 sequence reads: CASSFSLGSPNEKLFF. CDR3 bases: TGTGCCAGCAGTTTTTCCCTGGGGAGCCCTAATGAAAAACTGTTTTTT. Full variable domain (rest looked up from reference TRBV28 and TRBJ1-4): DVKVTQSSRYLVKRTGEKVFLECVQDMDHENMFWYRQDPGLGLRLIYFSYDVKMKEKGDIPEGYSVSREKKERFSLILESASTNQTSMYLCASSFSLGSPNEKLFFGSGTQLSVL.

V gene TRBV5-1 combines with J gene TRBJ2-7; D may be TRBD1 (5 bases). The CDR3 extends over 13 amino acids. V was pared by 5 bases and J by 1 base, with 10 bases between. CDR1 and CDR2 from the germline V gene are SGHRS and YFSETQ. The CDR3 nucleotides read TGCGCCAGCAGGGGCGACAGTTCCTACGAGCAGTACTTC. Translating it yields CASRGDSSYEQYF.

The CDR3 is CASSLDAGTGELFF. The DNA of the CDR3 is TGTGCCAGCAGCTTAGATGCGGGAACCGGGGAGCTGTTTTTT. The V and J genes are TRBV13 and TRBJ2-2, with D possibly being TRBD2 (6 bases). This CDR3 is built from 14 residues. Trimming stripped 1 base from V and 5 bases from J, with 8 bases between. Germline V gene sequence: CDR1 PRHDT, CDR2 FYEKMQ (reference sequence).

This sequence joins TRBV7-6 and TRBJ1-6; TRBD1 might be the D (5 bases). V was cut by 3 bases and J by 4 bases, with 13 bases left in between. CDR3 length: 16 amino acids. Germline V gene sequence: CDR1 SGHVS, CDR2 FNYEAQ. The CDR3 reads CASSFKTGPYNSPLHF. The CDR3 DNA reads as TGTGCCAGCAGCTTTAAAACAGGCCCTTATAATTCACCCCTCCACTTT. Filled out from reference TRBV7-6 and TRBJ1-6, the complete variable domain reads GAGVSQSPRYKVTKRGQDVALRCDPISGHVSLYWYRQALGQGPEFLTYFNYEAQQDKSGLPNDRFSAERPEGSISTLTIQRTEQRDSAMYRCASSFKTGPYNSPLHFGNGTRLTVT.

The chain has TRBV6-6 and TRBJ2-7; D ambiguous. The V end was cut by 2 bases, the J end by 7 bases, with 9 bases between. CDR1 MNHNY and CDR2 SVGAGI come from the germline V gene (reference sequence). The CDR3 is 12 amino acids. The CDR3: CASSYEPREQYF. In DNA, the CDR3 is TGTGCCAGCAGTTACGAGCCGAGGGAGCAGTACTTC.

The V call is TRBV9, the J call TRBJ1-4; D is perhaps TRBD1 (6 bases). The CDR3 has 18 amino acids. In germline, CDR1 is SGDLS, CDR2 YYNGEE. Trimming removed 4 bases from V and 0 bases from J, with 19 bases in between. CDR3 residues: CASSPFTGSGATNEKLFF. For the CDR3, the DNA is TGTGCCAGCAGCCCGTTTACAGGGTCAGGGGCAACTAATGAAAAACTGTTTTTT.

The chain employs TRBV10-3 and TRBJ2-7; 8 nucleotides agree with TRBD1. Trimming removed 6 bases from V and 6 bases from J; junction bases left unmatched: 4. The CDR3 runs 12 residues. Germline V gives CDR1 ENHRY, CDR2 SYGVKD. In DNA, the CDR3 is TGTGCCATCAGCGCGACAGGGGTCGAGCAGTACTTC. Amino acids: CAISATGVEQYF.

J is TRBJ2-7 and V is TRBV11-2; no firm D call. Germline V lookup: CDR1 SGHAT, CDR2 FQNNGV. CDR3 length: 17 residues. Trimming removed 4 bases from V and 3 bases from J, with 22 bases in between. CDR3 protein: CASSSPEISALYYEQYF. In nucleotides, the CDR3 is TGTGCCAGCAGCTCCCCGGAGATTTCAGCGCTCTACTACGAGCAGTACTTC.

The rearrangement uses TRBV11-2 and TRBJ2-7; D ambiguous. This CDR3 region has 14 residues. Trimming took off 1 base at V and 4 bases at J, with 11 bases between the two ends. The germline CDR1 and CDR2 sequences are SGHAT and FQNNGV. The CDR3 sequence is CASSLVMVGYEQYF. CDR3 bases: TGTGCCAGCAGCTTAGTGATGGTTGGGTACGAGCAGTACTTC. The variable domain in full, completed from reference TRBV11-2 and TRBJ2-7, reads EAGVAQSPRYKIIEKRQSVAFWCNPISGHATLYWYQQILGQGPKLLIQFQNNGVVDDSQLPKDRFSAERLKGVDSTLKIQPAKLEDSAVYLCASSLVMVGYEQYFGPGTRLTVT.

As for this clone: This sample also contains other DNA sequences that code for the same CDR3. The CDR3 DNA reads as TGCGCCAGCAGCTTGCAGGGGGCGGGGAATGAGCAGTTCTTC. Translation: CASSLQGAGNEQFF. The gene calls are TRBV5-1 and TRBJ2-1; 8 positions agree with TRBD1. Germline values: CDR1 SGHRS, CDR2 YFSETQ. The V segment lost 1 base and the J segment 7 bases; nucleotides outside the gene matches: 4. The CDR3 has 14 amino acids.

The rearrangement links TRBV27 to TRBJ2-1, with D perhaps assigned TRBD1 or TRBD2 (5 bases each). V was shortened by 2 bases and J by 5 bases, with 19 bases between the two germline ends. In germline, CDR1 is MNHEY, CDR2 SMNVEV (reference sequence). This CDR3 contains 17 residues. The CDR3 DNA sequence: TGTGCCAGCAGTTTAGGCCCCGGGACGGGGAATAACAATGAGCAGTTCTTC. It yields the protein CASSLGPGTGNNNEQFF.

J is TRBJ2-3 and V is TRBV11-2, with D unclear. Germline CDR1 reads SGHAT; CDR2 reads FQNNGV. The length of the CDR3 is 13 residues. V lost 4 bases to trimming and J lost 1 base, with 6 bases between them. The CDR3 region has the DNA TGTGCCAGCAGCTCCTACCGCACAGATACGCAGTATTTT. Protein sequence: CASSSYRTDTQYF.

The chain carries TRBV2 and TRBJ2-3; possible D gene TRBD1, 6 bases. Germline V gives CDR1 SNHLY, CDR2 FYNNEI. The CDR3 runs 14 residues. Trimming shortened V by 8 bases and J by 2 bases, and 14 bases separated the two germline ends. CDR3 loop: CASGEDRYTDTQYF. CDR3 in DNA: TGTGCCAGCGGAGAAGACAGGTACACAGATACGCAGTATTTT.